The next 16 T cell receptor beta chains were all read from a single sample in a study of blood T cell repertoires in COVID-19. Here immunoSEQ multiplex PCR was the method, and the copy in TCRdb shows in-frame clones only, minus some. This sample yields approximately 160,000 clones, of which roughly 81% are seen a single time; around 7.7% belongs to the top ten. Sequenced input: peripheral blood. Receptors were obtained from a man aged 40-49 years who had recovered from COVID-19.

The V call is TRBV15, the J call TRBJ1-4; 8 bases agree with TRBD1. The trim removed 7 bases at V and 7 bases at J, leaving 11 bases unmatched. There are 15 residues in the CDR3. Per the germline V gene, CDR1 is LNHNV and CDR2 is YYDKDF (reference sequence). CDR3 DNA: TGTGCCACCACCAAAGAGGACAGGGAATTTGAAAAACTGTTTTTT. It encodes CATTKEDREFEKLFF.

This chain links TRBV7-2 with TRBJ1-1; D remains ambiguous. The V end was cut by 1 base, the J end by 7 bases, with 10 bases between. CDR1 and CDR2 from the germline V gene are SGHTA and FQGNSA. CDR3 length: 13 residues. CDR3 nucleotide sequence: TGTGCCAGCAGCTTAGAAGACGGGAGTGAAGCTTTCTTT. It yields the protein CASSLEDGSEAFF.

The genes are TRBV12-3 or TRBV12-4 and TRBJ2-2; D uncertain. V was clipped by 3 bases and J by 6 bases, with 8 bases between them. CDR3 length: 13 amino acids. The CDR3 nucleotides read TGTGCCAGCAGTTTTTTTATCGCCGGGGAGCTGTTTTTT. It is translated as CASSFFIAGELFF.

The CDR3 DNA reads as TGTGCCAGCAGCACCGACGAGGGCCGGACCCAGTACTTC. Its protein product is CASSTDEGRTQYF. This chain joins TRBV7-3 and TRBJ2-5; weak D call: TRBD2 (5 bases). The CDR3 length is 13 residues. CDR1 and CDR2 from the germline V gene are SGHTA and FQGTGA. Trimming removed 5 bases from V and 7 bases from J, with 14 bases in between. The whole variable domain, filled in from reference TRBV7-3 and TRBJ2-5, reads GAGVSQTPSNKVTEKGKYVELRCDPISGHTALYWYRQSLGQGPEFLIYFQGTGAADDSGLPNDRFFAVRPEGSVSTLKIQRTERGDSAVYLCASSTDEGRTQYFGPGTRLLVL.

The V gene is TRBV7-6, the J gene TRBJ2-5; D not resolved. Germline lookup yields CDR1 SGHVS and CDR2 FNYEAQ. The V end lost 4 bases, the J end lost 1 base, and 13 bases lay between the germline ends. The CDR3 runs 15 residues. The CDR3 reads CASSYRVPFQETQYF. Here the CDR3 DNA reads TGTGCCAGCAGCTACCGGGTCCCCTTCCAAGAGACCCAGTACTTC.

Here the CDR3 DNA reads TGTGCCAGCAGCTTAGTGGGACTTACGGATGAGCAGTTCTTC. Protein product: CASSLVGLTDEQFF. The gene calls are TRBV5-5 and TRBJ2-1, with D possibly matching TRBD2 (6 bases). From germline, CDR1 is SGHKS and CDR2 YYEKEE (reference sequence). The CDR3 sequence is 14 residues long. The V end lost 2 bases, the J end lost 8 bases, and 14 bases lay between the germline ends. The full variable domain, rest sourced from reference TRBV5-5 and TRBJ2-1, is DAGVTQSPTHLIKTRGQQVTLRCSPISGHKSVSWYQQVLGQGPQFIFQYYEKEERGRGNFPDRFSARQFPNYSSELNVNALLLGDSALYLCASSLVGLTDEQFFGPGTRLTVL.

The gene calls are TRBV7-2 and TRBJ2-1, with a possible D match to TRBD1 (6 bases). In germline, CDR1 is SGHTA, CDR2 FQGNSA. The CDR3 sequence is 13 residues long. The ends were cut back, 5 bases at V and 7 bases at J, with 12 bases in the middle. CDR3 in DNA: TGTGCCAGCAGCCTGTACAGGGTGAATGAGCAGTTCTTC. Protein: CASSLYRVNEQFF.

This chain links TRBV25-1 with TRBJ2-3, with 7 bases identical to TRBD2. The V segment lost 3 bases and the J segment 6 bases; nucleotides outside the gene matches: 9. Germline V gene lookup returns CDR1 MGHDK and CDR2 SYGVNS. This CDR3 has 15 residues. The CDR3, as DNA: TGTGCCAGCAGTGACCCCAGCGGGGACGTTGATACGCAGTATTTT. Amino acid sequence: CASSDPSGDVDTQYF.

As concerns this clone: Other DNA sequences from this sample encode an identical CDR3 as well. The V gene is TRBV6-1, the J gene TRBJ1-5; 8 bases line up with TRBD1. The germline V gene encodes CDR1 MNHNS and CDR2 SASEGT. V lost 1 base and J lost 4; bases outside the gene matches: 3. This CDR3 comprises 15 residues. The CDR3 bases are TGTGCCAGCAGTGAAGAAACAGGGGGAAATCAGCCCCAGCATTTT. Translation: CASSEETGGNQPQHF.

The chain links TRBV10-3 to TRBJ1-3, with TRBD1 identical over 7 bases. Unmatched junction bases numbered 5, after V lost 9 bases and J lost 0 bases. This CDR3 contains 14 residues. Germline CDR1 and CDR2: ENHRY and SYGVKD. The CDR3 coding sequence is TGTGCCATAAGACAGGGTAACTCTGGAAACACCATATATTTT. It codes for CAIRQGNSGNTIYF.

This clone appeared once. The chain joins TRBV5-8 to TRBJ1-2; D gene uncertain. Germline CDR1 SGHTS, CDR2 YDEGEE. The CDR3 contains 15 residues. V was cut by 2 bases and J by 0 bases, with 11 bases left in between. CDR3 residues: CASSFSVSANYGYTF. The CDR3 DNA sequence: TGTGCCAGCAGCTTTAGCGTGTCAGCTAACTATGGCTACACCTTC.

This clone appeared a few times. The chain employs TRBV2 and TRBJ2-3; a weak D match, TRBD2 (5 bases). Trimming cost V 4 bases and J 8 bases, with 16 bases left between them. Per the germline V gene, CDR1 is SNHLY and CDR2 is FYNNEI. CDR3 length: 14 amino acids. The CDR3 loop reads CASSGAGTLGTQYF. The CDR3 DNA reads TGTGCCAGCAGTGGTGCGGGTACACTAGGTACGCAGTATTTT.

This clone was counted only a few times. The rearrangement uses TRBV5-1 and TRBJ2-1; 8 nucleotides line up with TRBD2. The J segment lost 8 bases and the V segment lost 3 bases, leaving 7 bases of the junction unmatched. The CDR3 sequence is 14 residues long. Germline loops: CDR1 SGHRS, CDR2 YFSETQ. CDR3: CASSSRLAIDEQFF. DNA for the CDR3: TGCGCCAGCAGCTCCCGACTAGCGATTGATGAGCAGTTCTTC.

The V gene is TRBV4-3, the J gene TRBJ2-1, with 9 bases identical to TRBD2. CDR3 size: 16 residues. The germline gives CDR1 LGHNA, CDR2 YSLEER. The trim removed 0 bases at V and 4 bases at J, leaving 4 bases unmatched. CDR3 nucleotides: TGCGCCAGCAGCCAAGACGGGACTAGCCCGTACAATGAGCAGTTCTTC. Protein product: CASSQDGTSPYNEQFF.

The genes are TRBV6-1 and TRBJ1-5; D might be TRBD1 (5 bases). Trimming removed 1 base at V and 6 bases at J, with 16 bases between. This CDR3 is 16 amino acids long. In germline, CDR1 is MNHNS, CDR2 SASEGT. CDR3 sequence: CASSEVVGTGVQPQHF. Written as DNA, the CDR3 is TGTGCCAGCAGTGAAGTCGTGGGGACGGGGGTTCAGCCCCAGCATTTT.

The rearrangement joins TRBV27 to TRBJ2-1; 9 bases are a match to TRBD1. V lost 5 bases, J lost 2 bases, and 4 bases stayed unmatched. Germline V gene lookup returns CDR1 MNHEY and CDR2 SMNVEV (reference sequence). The CDR3 contains 15 residues. CDR3 protein: CASSDRGLTYNEQFF. CDR3 coding DNA: TGTGCCAGCAGTGACAGGGGGTTGACCTACAATGAGCAGTTCTTC.